Listed here are 7 T cell receptor beta chains from one sample, sequenced in a study of preoperative IRX-2 immunotherapy in early breast cancer. Documented treatment: preoperative locoregional IRX-2 cytokine immunotherapy. Profiled with immunoSEQ multiplex PCR; TCRdb holds only in-frame clones, not every one. The repertoire holds fewer than 25,000 clones, approximately 90% seen once, with 28% in the top ten. Sequenced here: tumor tissue, sampled after IRX-2 immunotherapy. The receptor set was obtained from a human donor with breast cancer.

The J gene is TRBJ2-3, the V gene TRBV5-1; D is perhaps TRBD1 (5 bases). Germline values: CDR1 SGHRS, CDR2 YFSETQ. Trimming took 3 bases from V and 1 from J, leaving 6 bases between them. This CDR3 has 13 amino acids. CDR3 nucleotides: TGCGCCAGCAGCTCACAGGGCACAGATACGCAGTATTTT. This sequence encodes CASSSQGTDTQYF.

The chain employs TRBV5-1 and TRBJ2-5, with TRBD2 identical over 9 bases. The CDR3 has 13 residues. Germline V gene sequence: CDR1 SGHRS, CDR2 YFSETQ. The ends lost 7 bases at V and 8 bases at J; junction bases unmatched: 9. CDR3 amino acids: CASSQGGTSTQYF. The CDR3 DNA is TGCGCCAGCTCCCAAGGCGGGACTAGCACCCAGTACTTC.

This chain uses TRBV7-2 with TRBJ1-1; 8 nucleotides align to TRBD1. The germline gives CDR1 SGHTA, CDR2 FQGNSA. Germline trimming cut 3 bases from V and 3 bases from J; bases unmatched to any gene: 6. The CDR3 has 15 residues. The CDR3 coding sequence is TGTGCCAGCAGCTTTGCAGGGGGCCGGGACACTGAAGCTTTCTTT. Translating gives CASSFAGGRDTEAFF.

This sequence joins TRBV28 and TRBJ1-2, with 8 bases that match TRBD1. V lost 5 bases, J lost 8 bases, and 4 bases stayed unmatched. Germline lookup yields CDR1 MDHEN and CDR2 SYDVKM. The length of the CDR3 is 12 residues. In DNA, the CDR3 is TGTGCCAGCAGTCAGGGGGCGCGGGGCTACACCTTC. This sequence encodes CASSQGARGYTF.

The CDR3 sequence: CASTQGQGSNEQFF. The CDR3 DNA sequence: TGTGCCAGCACTCAGGGACAGGGATCGAATGAGCAGTTCTTC. The gene calls are TRBV27 and TRBJ2-1, with 9 positions matching TRBD1. Losses at the gene ends were 7 bases for V and 7 bases for J; bases not matched to a gene: 8. The germline V gene encodes CDR1 MNHEY and CDR2 SMNVEV (reference sequence). This CDR3 has 14 amino acids.

J is TRBJ1-1 and V is TRBV6-5; no clear D gene. There are 13 residues in the CDR3. Germline assignment: CDR1 MNHEY and CDR2 SVGAGI. V was pared by 4 bases and J by 1 base, with 7 bases between. The CDR3 DNA follows: TGTGCCAGCAGTTGGACGGGGAACACTGAAGCTTTCTTT. This codes for CASSWTGNTEAFF.

The chain couples TRBV11-3 to TRBJ2-3; D not certain. Germline V gene sequence: CDR1 SGHNT, CDR2 YENEEA. Trimming took 4 bases from V and 4 from J, leaving 9 bases between them. The CDR3 consists of 13 residues. CDR3 nucleotide sequence: TGTGCCAGCAGCTGGACGGAGCCAGATACGCAGTATTTT. Translated, it gives CASSWTEPDTQYF.